The next 20 T cell receptor beta chains were all read from a single sample in a study of T cell clonality in common variable immunodeficiency. Clones were sequenced by immunoSEQ multiplex PCR, and TCRdb holds only the in-frame ones, with some missing. The sample holds 35,000 or so clones, and no clone turns up only once. Sequenced input: peripheral blood mononuclear cells. The receptor source for this set is a person between 18 and 69 years old in good health.

This clone was found many times. The read comes to an end 3 residues before the CDR3 does, leaving the germline J gene to fill in the end. The chain couples TRBV5-1 to TRBJ2-2; 8 bases align to TRBD1. The CDR3 consists of 15 residues. Germline CDR1 and CDR2: SGHRS and YFSETQ. The J segment lost 5 bases and the V segment lost 2 bases, leaving 5 bases of the junction unmatched. CDR3 DNA, as far as it was read: TGCGCCAGCAGCTTTCAGGGGGCAAGGACCGGGGAG. This gives the protein CASSFQGARTGE. The entire CDR3 protein is CASSFQGARTGELFF.

There are many counts of this clone. The DNA ends 3 residues before the CDR3 does, and the rest of the CDR3 is filled in from the germline J gene. The genes are TRBV20-1 and TRBJ1-3; possible D gene TRBD1, 6 bases. The ends were cut back, 7 bases at V and 0 bases at J, with 13 bases in the middle. This CDR3 spans 14 amino acids. The germline V gene encodes CDR1 DFQATT and CDR2 SNEGSKA (reference sequence). CDR3 DNA (partial): TGCAGTGTGGATGACAGGAGCTCTGGAAACACC. Translated: CSVDDRSSGNT. The whole CDR3 sequence reads CSVDDRSSGNTIYF.

The table lists this clone with many counts. The CDR3 extends 3 residues past the end of the read, so its final part is completed from the germline J gene. The chain combines TRBV4-1 with TRBJ2-3; the match to TRBD2 covers 7 bases. The CDR3 spans 16 residues. Germline V gene sequence: CDR1 MGHRA, CDR2 YSYEKL. After removal of 2 bases from V and 5 bases from J, the junction contained 10 bases not matched to a gene. CDR3 residues: CASSQNWAGAEDTQYF. CDR3 DNA, as far as it was read: TGCGCCAGCAGCCAAAATTGGGCGGGAGCGGAAGATACG.

As regards this clone: The read falls 3 residues short of the CDR3 end, and the missing part is taken from the germline J gene. V is TRBV7-9 and J is TRBJ1-2, with D possibly being TRBD1 (5 bases). There are 12 residues in the CDR3. The germline gives CDR1 SEHNR, CDR2 FQNEAQ (reference sequence). Trimming took off 5 bases at V and 5 bases at J, with 9 bases between the two ends. CDR3 bases read: TGTGCCAGCAGCCCCGGGGGTTATGGC. The encoded protein is CASSPGGYG. From start to end, the CDR3 is CASSPGGYGYTF.

In this sample, this clone turned up many times. The DNA ends 3 residues before the CDR3 does, and the rest of the CDR3 is filled in from the germline J gene. The chain joins TRBV20-1 to TRBJ1-2, with 9 bases aligning to TRBD1. CDR3 size: 16 residues. The ends lost 4 bases at V and 4 bases at J; junction bases unmatched: 13. Germline assignment: CDR1 DFQATT and CDR2 SNEGSKA (reference sequence). The CDR3 DNA, read in part, is TGCAGTGCTACCTCCGGGACAGGGTGGAGAGGCTATGGC. As protein: CSATSGTGWRGYG. The entire CDR3 protein reads CSATSGTGWRGYGYTF.

In its sample, this clone was seen a few times. The CDR3 goes on 3 residues after the read ends, and that part is filled in from the germline J gene. V and J are TRBV6-2 or TRBV6-3 and TRBJ1-2, with 7 bases fitting TRBD1. This CDR3 comprises 13 residues. Germline V gene data show CDR1 as MNHEY and CDR2 as SVGEGT. The CDR3 DNA, read in part, is TGTGCCAGCAGTCCACAGGGGATTAACGAC. It encodes CASSPQGIND. The whole CDR3 is CASSPQGINDYTF.

This clone was seen repeatedly, ten times or more. The read terminates 3 residues ahead of where the CDR3 ends, so the germline J gene completes it. The chain couples TRBV30 to TRBJ1-1; a possible D gene is TRBD1 (5 bases). The CDR3 is 14 amino acids. CDR1 and CDR2 from the germline V gene are GTSNPN and SVGIG (reference sequence). The V end was cut by 3 bases, the J end by 1 base, with 12 bases between. The covered CDR3 bases are TGTGCCTGGAGCGCCGGGACTGCGAACACTGAA. This codes for CAWSAGTANTE. In full, the CDR3 reads CAWSAGTANTEAFF.

This clone was recorded at least ten times. Read coverage stops 3 residues before the CDR3 terminus; the germline J gene supplies the remainder. The chain joins TRBV20-1 to TRBJ2-7; 8 nucleotides line up with TRBD2. V dropped 0 bases and J dropped 3; count of bases not matched to a gene: 13. CDR3 length: 17 amino acids. Germline V lookup: CDR1 DFQATT, CDR2 SNEGSKA (reference sequence). The CDR3 spells CSARDSLTSGDNYEQYF. The CDR3 DNA, read in part, is TGCAGTGCTAGAGACTCCCTAACTAGCGGAGATAACTACGAG.

This clone appeared many times. Read coverage stops 3 residues before the CDR3 terminus; the germline J gene supplies the remainder. J is TRBJ1-2 and V is TRBV7-8; 7 bases agree with TRBD1. The V and J ends lost 5 bases and 4 bases, in that order; junction bases with no gene match: 10. The CDR3 consists of 15 residues. Looked up from germline, CDR1 is SGHVS and CDR2 is FQNEAQ. The CDR3 sequence is CASSLRDSSSYGYTF. The CDR3 DNA, read in part, is TGTGCCAGCAGCCTCCGGGACAGCTCTTCCTATGGC. Supplemented by reference TRBV7-8 and TRBJ1-2, the full variable domain reads GAGVSQSPRYKVAKRGQDVALRCDPISGHVSLFWYQQALGQGPEFLTYFQNEAQLDKSGLPSDRFFAERPEGSVSTLKIQRTQQEDSAVYLCASSLRDSSSYGYTFGSGTRLTVV.

This clone was observed a few times. The read terminates 3 residues before the CDR3 end, so the remaining end is supplied by the germline J gene. This chain joins TRBV20-1 and TRBJ2-1; 10 positions agree with TRBD2. The ends lost 6 bases at V and 3 bases at J; junction bases unmatched: 2. The CDR3 is 13 residues long. Germline-derived CDR1 and CDR2 are DFQATT and SNEGSKA (reference sequence). This CDR3 is CSALAGVYNEQFF. Incomplete CDR3 DNA: TGCAGTGCCCTAGCGGGGGTCTACAATGAG.

This clone was detected many times. The read ends 3 residues shy of where the CDR3 ends; the end is completed using the germline J gene. J is TRBJ1-2 and V is TRBV12-5, with TRBD1 identical over 9 bases. Germline trimming cut 6 bases from V and 4 bases from J; bases unmatched to any gene: 6. The CDR3 has 14 residues. The V gene's germline CDR1 is LGHNT and CDR2 FRNRAP. The sequenced CDR3 bases are TGTGCTAGTGGCCAGACAGGGGGTAGCTATGGC. Protein sequence: CASGQTGGSYG. In full, the CDR3 reads CASGQTGGSYGYTF.

This clone was picked up many times. The CDR3 is cut off 3 residues early in the read; its end comes from the germline J gene. The J gene is TRBJ1-1, the V gene TRBV28; D is unresolved. CDR3 length equals 15 residues. The germline gives CDR1 MDHEN, CDR2 SYDVKM. Trimming took 2 bases from V and 3 from J, leaving 13 bases between them. CDR3 DNA, as far as it was read: TGTGCCAGCAGTTTAGAGCCTCTTAGGGACACTGAA. This encodes CASSLEPLRDTE. The complete CDR3 reads CASSLEPLRDTEAFF.

Ten or more counts support this clone. From the germline J gene comes the end of the CDR3, since the read stops 3 residues before it. The genes are TRBV12-5 and TRBJ2-3; tentative D call: TRBD1 (6 bases). Trimming cost V 1 base and J 0 bases, with 8 bases left between them. The CDR3 totals 15 residues. CDR1 and CDR2 from the germline V gene are LGHNT and FRNRAP. Partial CDR3 DNA: TGTGCTAGTGGTTTGGCCACAGGGAGCACAGATACG. Translating it yields CASGLATGSTDT. The full CDR3 sequence reads CASGLATGSTDTQYF.

This clone is medium-sized by share. Read data end 3 residues before the CDR3 end; the end is taken from the germline J gene. The chain uses TRBV19 and TRBJ2-1; TRBD2 matches at 14 bases. Unmatched junction bases numbered 3, after V lost 6 bases and J lost 8 bases. Germline V gene data show CDR1 as LNHDA and CDR2 as SQIVND (reference sequence). The CDR3 is 14 amino acids. The chain's CDR3 is CASSRGLAGDEQFF. Partial CDR3 DNA: TGTGCCAGTAGCAGGGGACTAGCGGGAGATGAG. The whole variable domain, filled in from reference TRBV19 and TRBJ2-1, reads DGGITQSPKYLFRKEGQNVTLSCEQNLNHDAMYWYRQDPGQGLRLIYYSQIVNDFQKGDIAEGYSVSREKKESFPLTVTSAQKNPTAFYLCASSRGLAGDEQFFGPGTRLTVL.

This clone was observed at least ten times. Read sequence stops 3 residues before the CDR3 end, and the germline J gene provides the missing end. The chain recombines TRBV20-1 with TRBJ2-3; 11 nucleotides line up with TRBD2. This CDR3 is 15 amino acids long. Germline V lookup: CDR1 DFQATT, CDR2 SNEGSKA (reference sequence). V shed 5 bases, J shed 6 bases, and the junction held 10 bases outside the gene matches. The part of the CDR3 DNA that was read is TGCAGTGCTTCCACTAGCGGGAGAAGGCTGGATACG. This gives the protein CSASTSGRRLDT. In full, the CDR3 is CSASTSGRRLDTQYF.

Ten or more counts support this clone. Sequencing ends 3 residues short of the CDR3 end; the germline J gene provides the rest. J is TRBJ1-5 and V is TRBV20-1; perhaps TRBD1 as D (6 bases). The length of the CDR3 is 15 residues. The V gene's germline CDR1 is DFQATT and CDR2 SNEGSKA (reference sequence). Between the trimmed V and J ends, which lost 0 bases and 6 bases, there was a span of 15 bases. The CDR3 loop reads CSARDGRGARQPQHF. Partial CDR3 DNA: TGCAGTGCTAGAGATGGTCGGGGGGCGCGTCAGCCC.

This clone has a count of ten or more. The observed sequence ends 3 residues before the CDR3 terminus, with the missing tail filled in from the germline J gene. The rearrangement joins TRBV20-1 to TRBJ1-1, with TRBD1 matching 8 bases. The germline CDR1 and CDR2 sequences are DFQATT and SNEGSKA (reference sequence). V gave up 5 bases and J gave up 5 bases; unmatched junction bases: 10. CDR3 length equals 14 residues. The CDR3 loop is CSASAGGARTEAFF. The sequenced part of the CDR3 DNA is TGCAGTGCTTCCGCAGGGGGCGCGAGAACTGAA.

This clone was recorded at least ten times. Coverage ceases 3 residues before the CDR3 finishes, and the germline J gene fills in the end. The chain joins TRBV5-6 to TRBJ1-5, with D possibly being TRBD1 (5 bases). Trimming left V 2 bases short and J 4 bases short, with 10 bases between. The length of the CDR3 is 14 residues. Germline CDR1 reads SGHDT; CDR2 reads YYEEEE. The CDR3 DNA, read in part, is TGTGCCAGCAGCTTTGGGCAGGGTAATCAGCCC. Translating it yields CASSFGQGNQP. The whole CDR3 reads CASSFGQGNQPQHF. Full variable domain (remainder filled in from reference TRBV5-6 and TRBJ1-5): DAGVTQSPTHLIKTRGQQVTLRCSPKSGHDTVSWYQQALGQGPQFIFQYYEEEERQRGNFPDRFSGHQFPNYSSELNVNALLLGDSALYLCASSFGQGNQPQHFGDGTRLSIL.

This clone was counted ten times or more. The read terminates 3 residues ahead of where the CDR3 ends, so the germline J gene completes it. The V gene is TRBV7-2, the J gene TRBJ1-5, with a possible D match to TRBD1 (5 bases). Trimming shortened V by 5 bases and J by 5 bases, and 13 bases separated the two germline ends. CDR1 and CDR2 from the germline V gene are SGHTA and FQGNSA. The CDR3 runs to 14 residues. This CDR3 reads CASSVSWGDQPQHF. The covered CDR3 bases are TGTGCCAGCAGCGTGTCCTGGGGGGATCAGCCC.

This clone was found many times. The read terminates 3 residues before the CDR3 end, so the remaining end is supplied by the germline J gene. The J gene is TRBJ2-5, the V gene TRBV5-4, with D unresolved. Per the germline V gene, CDR1 is SGHNT and CDR2 is YYREEE (reference sequence). CDR3 length equals 13 residues. V lost 0 bases and J 7 bases, leaving 10 bases between the germline ends. The CDR3 DNA, read in part, is TGTGCCAGCAGCTTGGATCAGCCGGGGACC. Amino acid sequence: CASSLDQPGT. The full CDR3 sequence reads CASSLDQPGTQYF.